A single sample gave rise to the 26 T cell receptor beta chains below, sequenced in a study of T cell clonality in common variable immunodeficiency. The assay was immunoSEQ multiplex PCR, and TCRdb's table has in-frame clones only and misses some. Sampling found about 42,000 clones, none seen once. Sequenced sample: peripheral blood mononuclear cells. These receptors all stem from a person aged 18-70 years in good health.

This clone was observed at least ten times. The CDR3 end falls 3 residues outside the read, so it is completed with the germline J gene. V usage is TRBV6-2 or TRBV6-3 and J usage is TRBJ2-1; D perhaps matches TRBD1 (6 bases). The CDR3 spans 15 residues. V lost 5 bases and J lost 4, with 15 bases in between. Per germline, CDR1 MNHEY and CDR2 SVGEGT. The CDR3 is CASSARDTGYNEQFF. CDR3 bases read: TGTGCCAGCAGTGCCCGGGACACGGGATACAATGAG.

This clone was detected ten times or more. The observed sequence ends 3 residues before the CDR3 terminus, with the missing tail filled in from the germline J gene. The chain uses TRBV20-1 and TRBJ2-5; 7 bases fit TRBD1. Germline CDR1 DFQATT, CDR2 SNEGSKA (reference sequence). J was trimmed by 2 bases and V by 5 bases; bases with no gene match: 5. This CDR3 spans 13 amino acids. The part of the CDR3 DNA that was read is TGCAGTGCTGTAGGACAGGCTCAAGAGACC. This encodes CSAVGQAQET. The full-length CDR3 reads as CSAVGQAQETQYF.

This clone was counted at least ten times. The CDR3 extends 3 residues past the end of the read, so its final part is completed from the germline J gene. V is TRBV9 and J is TRBJ2-7, with TRBD1 identical over 7 bases. This CDR3 is 14 amino acids long. V gave up 0 bases and J gave up 2 bases; unmatched junction bases: 2. Germline CDR1 SGDLS, CDR2 YYNGEE. CDR3 DNA, as far as it was read: TGTGCCAGCAGCGTAGAGACAGGGACCTACGAG. Its translation is CASSVETGTYE. The complete CDR3 sequence is CASSVETGTYEQYF.

This clone has a handful of counts. The CDR3 end lies 3 residues beyond the end of the read and is filled in from the germline J gene. The chain couples TRBV20-1 to TRBJ1-5; D might be TRBD1 (5 bases). Germline V lookup: CDR1 DFQATT, CDR2 SNEGSKA (reference sequence). The length of the CDR3 is 14 residues. With 0 bases removed from V and 4 bases from J, the gap between germline ends came to 10 bases. The CDR3 spells CSARDMTANQPQHF. CDR3 bases read: TGCAGTGCTAGAGATATGACAGCAAATCAGCCC.

This clone came up many times. The CDR3 extends 3 residues past the end of the read, so its final part is completed from the germline J gene. This chain connects TRBV12-3 or TRBV12-4 to TRBJ1-5; a possible D gene is TRBD1 (5 bases). The CDR3 contains 15 residues. V lost 0 bases and J lost 7, with 13 bases in between. CDR3 amino acids: CASSLALDSRQPQHF. Partial CDR3 DNA: TGTGCCAGCAGTTTAGCCCTCGACAGTCGGCAGCCC.

This clone was seen many times. The read halts 3 residues ahead of the CDR3 end, with the missing end drawn from the germline J gene. The chain employs TRBV30 and TRBJ1-1, with TRBD1 as a possible D gene (6 bases). Germline CDR1 is GTSNPN and CDR2 is SVGIG (reference sequence). This CDR3 has 12 amino acids. Trimming stripped 4 bases from V and 3 bases from J, with 9 bases between. CDR3 protein: CAWMQGYTEAFF. Partial CDR3 DNA: TGTGCCTGGATGCAGGGGTACACTGAA.

This clone appeared many times. The read ends 3 residues before the CDR3 terminus; that terminus is restored from the germline J gene. This chain connects TRBV20-1 to TRBJ2-5, with TRBD1 matching 9 bases. V was clipped by 0 bases and J by 1 base; unmatched bases: 3. Looked up from germline, CDR1 is DFQATT and CDR2 is SNEGSKA (reference sequence). The CDR3 contains 15 residues. This CDR3 is CSARDYRGPQETQYF. The part of the CDR3 DNA that was read is TGCAGTGCTAGAGATTACAGGGGGCCCCAAGAGACC.

In this sample, this clone turned up many times. The CDR3 is cut off 3 residues early in the read; its end comes from the germline J gene. This chain uses TRBV20-1 with TRBJ2-2; 11 positions match TRBD1. Germline CDR1 reads DFQATT; CDR2 reads SNEGSKA (reference sequence). The CDR3 runs to 15 residues. Trimming took 6 bases from V and 3 from J; bases not matched to a gene: 6. CDR3 bases read: TGCAGTGCGCCCGGACAGGGGGCGGACACCGGGGAG. Translated, it gives CSAPGQGADTGE. The entire CDR3 reads CSAPGQGADTGELFF.

At least ten counts were recorded for this clone. Coverage ceases 3 residues before the CDR3 finishes, and the germline J gene fills in the end. The J gene is TRBJ1-4, the V gene TRBV5-1; TRBD1 is a possible D gene (5 bases). V lost 0 bases and J 4 bases, leaving 10 bases between the germline ends. Germline lookup yields CDR1 SGHRS and CDR2 YFSETQ. The CDR3 has 15 residues. The CDR3 DNA, read in part, is TGCGCCAGCAGCTTGGCCGGCGGGGGTAATGAAAAA. Amino acids: CASSLAGGGNEK. The entire CDR3 is CASSLAGGGNEKLFF.

The sample holds a few counts of this clone. The read halts 3 residues ahead of the CDR3 end, with the missing end drawn from the germline J gene. The genes are TRBV5-1 and TRBJ2-5; D is perhaps TRBD1 (5 bases). From germline, CDR1 is SGHRS and CDR2 YFSETQ. The V end lost 4 bases, the J end lost 6 bases, and 13 bases lay between the germline ends. The CDR3 sequence is 13 residues long. This CDR3 reads CASSPATAKTQYF. The covered CDR3 bases are TGCGCCAGCAGCCCGGCGACAGCGAAGACC.

At least ten counts were recorded for this clone. The read finishes 3 residues shy of the CDR3 end, and the germline J gene is used to complete it. The gene calls are TRBV7-2 and TRBJ2-1; 7 positions agree with TRBD2. The germline gives CDR1 SGHTA, CDR2 FQGNSA. Unmatched junction bases numbered 1, after V lost 1 base and J lost 4 bases. The length of the CDR3 is 14 residues. Partial CDR3 DNA: TGTGCCAGCAGCTTAGGCGGGAGTTACAATGAG. Translation: CASSLGGSYNE. The entire CDR3 sequence reads CASSLGGSYNEQFF.

This clone was seen repeatedly, ten times or more. The read ends 3 residues shy of where the CDR3 ends; the end is completed using the germline J gene. The chain links TRBV5-1 to TRBJ2-7; no definite D call. From germline, CDR1 is SGHRS and CDR2 YFSETQ. Trimming took off 4 bases at V and 4 bases at J, with 12 bases between the two ends. This CDR3 has 13 residues. CDR3 sequence: CASSGYSNYEQYF. Incomplete CDR3 DNA: TGCGCCAGCAGCGGATACAGCAATTACGAG. The variable domain in full, with the rest retrieved from reference TRBV5-1 and TRBJ2-7, is KAGVTQTPRYLIKTRGQQVTLSCSPISGHRSVSWYQQTPGQGLQFLFEYFSETQRNKGNFPGRFSGRQFSNSRSEMNVSTLELGDSALYLCASSGYSNYEQYFGPGTRLTVT.

Many counts were recorded for this clone. The read gets to within 3 residues of the CDR3 end, and the germline J gene fills in the rest. The chain employs TRBV6-2 or TRBV6-3 and TRBJ1-2, with D unresolved. Between the trimmed V and J ends, which lost 1 base and 3 bases, there was a span of 9 bases. The CDR3 covers 14 residues. The germline V gene encodes CDR1 MNHEY and CDR2 SVGEGT. CDR3 in amino acids: CASSYFNRDYGYTF. The covered CDR3 bases are TGTGCCAGCAGTTACTTTAACCGGGACTATGGC.

At least ten counts were recorded for this clone. Coverage ceases 3 residues before the CDR3 finishes, and the germline J gene fills in the end. V usage is TRBV10-3 and J usage is TRBJ2-5, with TRBD1 as a possible D gene (5 bases). The germline V gene encodes CDR1 ENHRY and CDR2 SYGVKD. The CDR3 consists of 13 residues. V lost 4 bases and J lost 2, with 8 bases in between. The part of the CDR3 DNA that was read is TGTGCCATCAGTGCACAGGAGCAAGAGACC. As protein: CAISAQEQET. In full, the CDR3 is CAISAQEQETQYF.

Many counts were recorded for this clone. The read terminates 3 residues ahead of where the CDR3 ends, so the germline J gene completes it. The V call is TRBV5-1, the J call TRBJ1-1; D not certain. The CDR3 spans 13 residues. Germline assignment: CDR1 SGHRS and CDR2 YFSETQ. The germline V and J ends were trimmed by 6 bases and 1 base, with 10 bases remaining between them. The CDR3 here is CASTLNRNTEAFF. Incomplete CDR3 DNA: TGCGCCAGCACCTTAAACAGGAACACTGAA.

This clone was counted at least ten times. The read ends 3 residues shy of where the CDR3 ends; the end is completed using the germline J gene. The genes are TRBV7-6 and TRBJ2-3; 9 nucleotides agree with TRBD2. This CDR3 contains 17 residues. With 3 bases clipped from V and 1 base from J, the junction kept 8 bases outside the gene matches. The germline CDR1 and CDR2 sequences are SGHVS and FNYEAQ. Partial CDR3 DNA: TGTGCCAGCAGCTTCGGTGGCGGGAGGGCCCGCACAGATACG. Amino acids: CASSFGGGRARTDT. The complete CDR3 reads CASSFGGGRARTDTQYF.

The table lists this clone with many counts. The sequenced fragment ends 3 residues before the CDR3 boundary, so the rest is inferred from the germline J gene. The J gene is TRBJ2-1, the V gene TRBV6-2 or TRBV6-3; 8 bases match TRBD2. This CDR3 has 13 residues. V shed 7 bases, J shed 8 bases, and the junction held 7 bases outside the gene matches. CDR1 is MNHEY and CDR2 is SVGEGT in the germline V gene. CDR3 sequence: CASTYRTSYEQFF. The sequenced CDR3 bases are TGTGCCAGCACCTACAGGACTAGCTATGAG.

A note on this clone: The CDR3 end is not reached by the read, which stops 3 residues before it; the germline J gene fills it in. The rearrangement links TRBV2 to TRBJ2-3, with D possibly matching TRBD1 (6 bases). Trimming shortened V by 6 bases and J by 5 bases, and 18 bases separated the two germline ends. This CDR3 comprises 15 residues. Germline V CDR1 and CDR2: SNHLY, FYNNEI. Incomplete CDR3 DNA: TGTGCCAGCAGAAACCCCAGGACAGAATTAGATACG. Encoded protein: CASRNPRTELDT. The whole CDR3 protein is CASRNPRTELDTQYF.

In its sample, this clone was seen many times. The read falls 3 residues short of the CDR3 end, and the missing part is taken from the germline J gene. The chain carries TRBV2 and TRBJ2-3, with 11 bases that match TRBD2. The CDR3 spans 16 residues. Germline V gives CDR1 SNHLY, CDR2 FYNNEI. Trimming at V came to 5 bases and at J to 6 bases, leaving 10 bases not matched to a gene. The chain's CDR3 is CASSPLTSGVVDTQYF. CDR3 DNA (partial): TGTGCCAGCAGTCCTCTGACTAGCGGGGTAGTGGATACG.

This clone has just a few counts. The DNA ends 3 residues before the CDR3 does, and the rest of the CDR3 is filled in from the germline J gene. V is TRBV7-8 and J is TRBJ2-1; D assignment may be TRBD1 or TRBD2 (5 bases each). From germline, CDR1 is SGHVS and CDR2 FQNEAQ. Trimming took off 1 base at V and 0 bases at J, with 16 bases between the two ends. CDR3 size: 18 residues. CDR3 DNA, as far as it was read: TGTGCCAGCAGCTTAGGACGTGGGAGACAGAGCTCCTACAATGAG. Its protein is CASSLGRGRQSSYNE. The full CDR3 reads CASSLGRGRQSSYNEQFF.

On this clone: The CDR3 end falls 3 residues outside the read, so it is completed with the germline J gene. The V call is TRBV30, the J call TRBJ1-2, with unresolved D. CDR3 length equals 11 residues. V lost 0 bases and J 7 bases, leaving 6 bases between the germline ends. In germline, CDR1 is GTSNPN, CDR2 SVGIG (reference sequence). The CDR3 spells CAWSVKGGYTF. CDR3 bases read: TGTGCCTGGAGTGTTAAGGGTGGC.

In regard to this clone: The read ends 3 residues shy of where the CDR3 ends; the end is completed using the germline J gene. The chain has TRBV2 and TRBJ1-3; 9 nucleotides agree with TRBD1. The trim removed 7 bases at V and 3 bases at J, leaving 7 bases unmatched. This CDR3 is 15 amino acids long. Germline assignment: CDR1 SNHLY and CDR2 FYNNEI. Partial CDR3 DNA: TGTGCCAGCACTCCGGGACAGGGTAGTGGAAACACC. It codes for CASTPGQGSGNT. The entire CDR3 sequence reads CASTPGQGSGNTIYF.

This clone was picked up a small number of times. The read comes to an end 3 residues before the CDR3 does, leaving the germline J gene to fill in the end. This rearrangement joins TRBV19 to TRBJ1-2; D possibly corresponds to TRBD1 (5 bases). CDR3 length: 14 residues. CDR1 LNHDA and CDR2 SQIVND come from the germline V gene (reference sequence). V lost 1 base and J 3 bases, leaving 9 bases between the germline ends. The sequenced CDR3 bases are TGTGCCAGTAGTATAGGTAGGGGAGACTATGGC. This encodes CASSIGRGDYG. The whole CDR3 sequence reads CASSIGRGDYGYTF.

In this sample, this clone turned up many times. The read ends 3 residues shy of where the CDR3 ends; the end is completed using the germline J gene. The chain links TRBV11-3 to TRBJ2-3, with 10 bases aligning to TRBD2. The trim removed 4 bases at V and 3 bases at J, leaving 4 bases unmatched. This CDR3 is built from 15 residues. Germline V lookup: CDR1 SGHNT, CDR2 YENEEA. CDR3 DNA (partial): TGTGCCAGCAGCTCCGGGACTAGCGATACAGATACG. Its translation: CASSSGTSDTDT. The whole CDR3 sequence reads CASSSGTSDTDTQYF.

This clone was recorded at least ten times. The read finishes 3 residues shy of the CDR3 end, and the germline J gene is used to complete it. The chain joins TRBV5-6 to TRBJ2-3; the D is unclear. V dropped 0 bases and J dropped 0 bases, with 8 bases sitting between them. The CDR3 consists of 15 residues. Germline V lookup: CDR1 SGHDT, CDR2 YYEEEE. CDR3 DNA (partial): TGTGCCAGCAGCTTGGAGGGCAGGAGCACAGATACG. Its translation: CASSLEGRSTDT. The entire CDR3 protein reads CASSLEGRSTDTQYF.

Ten or more counts support this clone. A read error may produce the germline difference seen at one junction end. The CDR3 end is not reached by the read, which stops 3 residues before it; the germline J gene fills it in. This chain joins TRBV6-1 and TRBJ2-7; 10 positions agree with TRBD2. The CDR3 is made up of 15 amino acids. Looked up from germline, CDR1 is MNHNS and CDR2 is SASEGT. CDR3 DNA, as far as it was read: TGTGCCAGCAGAGAAGCGGGGGGGGGCTCCTACGAG. This gives the protein CASREAGGGSYE. From start to end, the CDR3 is CASREAGGGSYEQYF.